This TCR beta chain stems from a study of OX40 agonist ivuxolimab in advanced cancers. Of note for this clone: The antigen is undetermined.

The CDR3 totals 16 residues. V was trimmed by 6 bases and J by 5 bases, leaving 17 bases between them. Germline V gene sequence: CDR1 MNHEY, CDR2 SMNVEV (reference sequence). Repertoires were generated with immunoSEQ multiplex PCR, while TCRdb's copy carries only in-frame clones and drops some. The sample has about 34,000 clones, around 90% seen once; the top ten hold around 4.2%. With autoimmune disease history or systemic immunosuppression, patients were excluded. General study results and limits: Individuals who were partial responders at 0.1-3.0 mg/kg had clonal expansion that ranked among the lowest.

The chain joins TRBV27 to TRBJ1-6, with TRBD1 as a possible D gene (5 bases). This clonotype was sampled from an adult with an advanced solid tumor such as melanoma, head and neck, liver or kidney cancer. The input for sequencing was CD4+ or CD8+ T cells sorted from blood, taken in a trial of the OX40 agonist ivuxolimab. CDR3 bases: TGTGCCAGCAGATCCCGACCGGGGGTGGATAATTCACCCCTCCACTTT. This codes for CASRSRPGVDNSPLHF.